This T cell receptor beta chain was captured in a study of T cell responses to AZD1222 COVID-19 vaccine. The CDR3 length is 19 residues. Germline V gives CDR1 SGHDN, CDR2 FVKESK. V lost 3 bases, J lost 6 bases, and 14 bases stayed unmatched. Here immunoSEQ multiplex PCR was the method, and the copy in TCRdb shows in-frame clones only, minus some. The data show over 150,000 clones, 88% seen once. To note about this clone: Its specificity is not known.

Study conclusions and caveats: Spike was spanned by vaccine-associated CD4 TCRs, with dominance at 160-218 and 743-854.

This specimen consisted of peripheral blood, obtained on day 0 of AZD1222 vaccination. This receptor was taken from an adult in good health. The rearrangement uses TRBV14 and TRBJ2-2; 12 positions match TRBD2. CDR3 DNA sequence: TGTGCCAGCAGCCATCCCAGGACTAGCGGGAACTCGAGGGCCGGGGAGCTGTTTTTT. Translated, it gives CASSHPRTSGNSRAGELFF.